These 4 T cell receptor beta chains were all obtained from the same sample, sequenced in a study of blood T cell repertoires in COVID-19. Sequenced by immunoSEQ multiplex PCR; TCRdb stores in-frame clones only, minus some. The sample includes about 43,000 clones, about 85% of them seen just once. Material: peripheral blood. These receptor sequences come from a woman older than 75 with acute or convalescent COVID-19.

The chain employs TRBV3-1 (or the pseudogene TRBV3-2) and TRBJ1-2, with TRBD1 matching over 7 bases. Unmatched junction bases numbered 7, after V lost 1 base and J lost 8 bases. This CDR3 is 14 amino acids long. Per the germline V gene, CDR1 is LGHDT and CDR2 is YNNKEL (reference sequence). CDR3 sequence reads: CASSQVVSRGGYTF. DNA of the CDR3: TGTGCCAGCAGCCAAGTAGTGTCCAGGGGGGGCTACACCTTC.

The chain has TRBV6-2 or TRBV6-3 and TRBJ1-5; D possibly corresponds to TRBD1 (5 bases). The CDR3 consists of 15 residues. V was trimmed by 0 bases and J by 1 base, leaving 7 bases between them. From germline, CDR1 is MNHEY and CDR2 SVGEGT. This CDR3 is CASSYSGGSNQPQHF. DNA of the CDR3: TGTGCCAGCAGTTACTCGGGGGGAAGCAATCAGCCCCAGCATTTT.

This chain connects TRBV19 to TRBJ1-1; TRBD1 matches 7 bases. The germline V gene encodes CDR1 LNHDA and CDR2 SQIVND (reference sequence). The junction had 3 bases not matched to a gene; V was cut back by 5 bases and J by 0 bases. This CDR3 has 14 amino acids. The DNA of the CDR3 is TGTGCCAGTAGTCTGGGACAGCTGAACACTGAAGCTTTCTTT. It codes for CASSLGQLNTEAFF.

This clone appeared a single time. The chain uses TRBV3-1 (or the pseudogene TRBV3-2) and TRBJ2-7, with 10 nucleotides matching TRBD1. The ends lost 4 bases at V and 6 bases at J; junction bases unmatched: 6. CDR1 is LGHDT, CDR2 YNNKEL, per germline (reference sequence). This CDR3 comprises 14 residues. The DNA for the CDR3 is TGTGCCAGCAGCCTAGGGACAGGGGCAGGCGAGCAGTACTTC. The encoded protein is CASSLGTGAGEQYF.